Listed below are T cell receptor beta chains from one sample, sequenced in a study of CD8+ T cells in alopecia areata. Repertoires were generated with immunoSEQ multiplex PCR, while TCRdb's copy carries only in-frame clones and drops some. Altogether over 150,000 clones are present, roughly 56% being singletons, with the ten largest covering nearly 5%. Sequencing input: CD8+ T cells sorted from blood. Receptors originate from a human donor in good health. Both conserved end residues are part of each CDR3. A D gene is named only where the DNA matches it firmly. Expanded clones get a size class; other rows say once, few or many, or leave the size out.

j_call v_call clone_size d_call cdr3_nt cdr3_aa
TRBJ1-6 TRBV28 . . TGTGCCAGCAGGTCCTCCCGGGGGAGCTCCTATAATTCACCCCTCCACTTT CASRSSRGSSYNSPLHF
TRBJ1-2 TRBV4-1 . . TGCGCCAGCAGGGATTATCCCGATGGCTACACCTTC CASRDYPDGYTF
TRBJ1-1 TRBV23-1 . . TGCGCCAGCAGTCAATCATCGCAGAACACTGAAGCTTTCTTT CASSQSSQNTEAFF
TRBJ1-2 TRBV29-1 . . TGCAGCGTCGAAGAACAGGTGGATGGCTACACCTTC CSVEEQVDGYTF
TRBJ1-1 TRBV7-9 few . TGTGCCAGCAGCTTACCCAGCAACACTGAAGCTTTCTTT CASSLPSNTEAFF
TRBJ1-6 TRBV25-1 . TRBD1 TGTGCCAGCAGGGGAAAGGACAGGGGGCAAAATTCACCCCTCCACTTT CASRGKDRGQNSPLHF
TRBJ2-2 TRBV27 few . TGTGCCAGCAGTTCCCCCTCGGGGATGAACACCGGGGAGCTGTTTTTT CASSSPSGMNTGELFF
TRBJ2-2 TRBV4-1 . . TGCGCCAGCAGCCAAGTTCGCAAATCGAACACCGGGGAGCTGTTTTTT CASSQVRKSNTGELFF
TRBJ2-3 TRBV4-1 . . TGCGCCAGCAGCCAAGTCCGGGGCCGGGGAGATACGCAGTATTTT CASSQVRGRGDTQYF
TRBJ1-1 TRBV30 . . TGTGCCTGGGGACCGGACTTAATTGAAGCTTTCTTT CAWGPDLIEAFF
TRBJ2-1 TRBV19 . TRBD2 TGTGCCAGTAGTATTAGCGGGAGCTCCTACAATGAGCAGTTCTTC CASSISGSSYNEQFF
TRBJ2-5 TRBV27 few TRBD1 TGTGCCAGCAGTTTAATGGGACAGGGAGAAGAGACCCAGTACTTC CASSLMGQGEETQYF
TRBJ1-1 TRBV29-1 . . TGCAGCGTTGAACGGGGGGCCCCTGAAGCTTTCTTT CSVERGAPEAFF
TRBJ2-7 TRBV5-3 . . TGTGCCAGCAGCGACGGACGGTCCGTTATTTACGAGCAGTACTTC CASSDGRSVIYEQYF
TRBJ2-5 TRBV2 few TRBD1 TGTGCCAGCAGTGAAGGGACAGGCGTCCAAGAGACCCAGTACTTC CASSEGTGVQETQYF
TRBJ1-2 TRBV12-5 . . TGTGCTAGTGGTTCCCCGGGGCTCGCACACTATGGCTACACCTTC CASGSPGLAHYGYTF
TRBJ1-2 TRBV7-9 . . TGTGCCAGCAGCCCGACCGGGGACGGCGGGGTCGGCTACACCTTC CASSPTGDGGVGYTF
TRBJ1-1 TRBV4-1 many . TGCGCCAGCAGCCAAGAACCGGGGGTTGGTGGTGAAGCTTTCTTT CASSQEPGVGGEAFF
TRBJ2-1 TRBV13 . TRBD2 TGTGCCAGCAGCGCGGGGGATGAGCAGTTCTTC CASSAGDEQFF
TRBJ1-3 TRBV19 few . TGTGCCAGTAAAGACAGTTCTAGCTCTGGAAACACCATATATTTT CASKDSSSSGNTIYF
TRBJ2-2 TRBV4-1 few . TGCGCCAGCAGCCAACTCTGGGCTACCGGGGAGCTGTTTTTT CASSQLWATGELFF
TRBJ2-3 TRBV6-4 few . TGTGCCAGCAGTGCCCAGTCCGGGGGAAGTGATACGCAGTATTTT CASSAQSGGSDTQYF
TRBJ2-7 TRBV6-5 once . TGTGCCAGCAACCCGGGAAATTCCTACGAGCAGTACTTC CASNPGNSYEQYF
TRBJ1-1 TRBV2 . . TGTGCCAGCAGTGAAAAACAGCCGAACACTGAAGCTTTCTTT CASSEKQPNTEAFF
TRBJ2-7 TRBV29-1 . . TGCAGCGTTGAAGACCTCTTCACCTACGAGCAGTACTTC CSVEDLFTYEQYF
TRBJ2-5 TRBV7-9 . . TGTGCCAGCAGCTCCCCCCTACGACCCGATGGGGACCAAGAGACCCAGTACTTC CASSSPLRPDGDQETQYF